Each of the 3 T cell receptor beta chains below was sequenced from the same sample in a study of metastatic and nonmetastatic thyroid tumors. Ahead of thyroid surgery, no patient had received treatment of any kind. TCRdb re-analyzed the PCR reads through MiXCR. The sample yields 17,000 or so clones, 21% seen once. Sequenced input: tumor tissue. These receptors were collected from a female donor with papillary thyroid cancer or a benign thyroid nodule (not recorded which). Some clones in this sample may be carry-over from other donors' samples.

The chain joins TRBV7-3 to TRBJ2-1; D unresolved. Germline CDR1 SGHTA, CDR2 FQGTGA. This CDR3 is 15 amino acids long. V was cut by 1 base and J by 2 bases, with 9 bases left in between. CDR3 loop: CASSLRADAYNEQFF. In DNA form, the CDR3 reads TGTGCCAGCAGCTTAAGGGCAGACGCCTACAATGAGCAGTTCTTC. The variable domain in full, completed from reference TRBV7-3 and TRBJ2-1, reads GAGVSQTPSNKVTEKGKYVELRCDPISGHTALYWYRQSLGQGPEFLIYFQGTGAADDSGLPNDRFFAVRPEGSVSTLKIQRTERGDSAVYLCASSLRADAYNEQFFGPGTRLTVL.

The V gene is TRBV11-1, the J gene TRBJ2-2; D not certain. Germline-derived CDR1 and CDR2 are SGHAT and FQDESV (reference sequence). The CDR3 has 16 amino acids. V was shortened by 5 bases and J by 6 bases, with 19 bases between the two germline ends. As DNA, the CDR3 is TGTGCCAGCAGCCTAAACCGTCGCCAGTCGTCCGGGGAGCTGTTTTTT. Its translation: CASSLNRRQSSGELFF.

This clone was found a few times. This chain connects TRBV29-1 to TRBJ2-6; D not resolved. The CDR3 is 12 amino acids. Germline V gives CDR1 SQVTM, CDR2 ANQGSEA. V was shortened by 7 bases and J by 0 bases, with 4 bases between the two germline ends. The CDR3 coding sequence is TGCAGCGCCTACTCTGGGGCCAACGTCCTGACTTTC. Its protein is CSAYSGANVLTF.